This T cell receptor (beta chain) was sequenced in a study of blood T cell repertoires in COVID-19. Study-level background: In each case, the material was cDNA or gDNA derived from T cells, B-cell-depleted T cells, or PBMCs.

Unmatched junction bases numbered 5, after V lost 3 bases and J lost 1 base. CDR1 is SGHTA, CDR2 FQGTGA, per germline. This CDR3 is 17 amino acids long. Profiled with immunoSEQ multiplex PCR; TCRdb holds only in-frame clones, not every one. The data hold a few hundred thousand clones, with about 88% observed a single time. This clone has a handful of counts. The material sequenced was peripheral blood. The chain joins TRBV7-3 to TRBJ2-3; TRBD2 matches 12 bases. The receptor's source is a woman between 55 and 75 years old with COVID-19, enrolled during active disease. The CDR3 DNA sequence: TGTGCCAGCAGCTTGGGACGACTAGCGGGGGGCACAGATACGCAGTATTTT. Its translation is CASSLGRLAGGTDTQYF.